What follows is one T cell receptor (beta chain) and its context. The data were obtained in a study of blood T cell repertoires in COVID-19. Using immunoSEQ multiplex PCR, the repertoire was profiled, and TCRdb retains in-frame clones only, with some absent. The table records about 180,000 clones, roughly 80% of them present only once. Germline V gene data show CDR1 as KGHDR and CDR2 as SFDVKD. The V end was cut by 2 bases, the J end by 5 bases, with 9 bases between. There are 13 residues in the CDR3. This TCR was recovered from a man aged 60 to 69 who had been exposed to COVID-19. Sequences were obtained from PBMCs or T cells enriched from blood (not recorded which). The rearrangement links TRBV24-1 to TRBJ2-7; no reliable D call. The DNA for the CDR3 is TGTGCCACCAGTGATTCCCCGTCCCACGAGCAGTACTTC. Its translation is CATSDSPSHEQYF.